These T cell receptor beta chains were read from a single sample in a study of blood T cell repertoires in COVID-19. TCRdb's copy holds only in-frame clones and misses some; the assay was immunoSEQ multiplex PCR. The sample yields about 140,000 clones, roughly 88% seen once. The specimen was PBMCs or T cells enriched from blood (not recorded which). The receptors originated from a man between 65 and 85 years old who had been exposed to COVID-19. The CDR3 runs from the conserved cysteine through the conserved F or W. The D gene is left open where the match is weak. Only part of the rows carry a size: once, few, many, or a class if the clone is expanded.

d_call j_call clone_size v_call cdr3_aa cdr3_nt
- TRBJ2-5 - TRBV7-2 CASSRARETQYF TGTGCCAGCAGCCGAGCACGGGAGACCCAGTACTTC
TRBD1 TRBJ1-1 few TRBV6-5 CASSRPPGGTEAFF TGTGCCAGCAGTCGCCCCCCAGGGGGCACTGAAGCTTTCTTT
- TRBJ2-7 few TRBV11-2 CASSLELAGYEQYF TGTGCCAGCAGCTTAGAACTAGCCGGCTACGAGCAGTACTTC
- TRBJ2-3 once TRBV28 CASSSSGTSGWDTQYF TGTGCCAGCAGTTCCTCCGGGACCAGCGGGTGGGATACGCAGTATTTT
- TRBJ1-1 - TRBV3-1/TRBV3-2 CASSQGYQGVAFF TGTGCCAGCAGCCAAGGGTACCAAGGGGTGGCTTTCTTT
- TRBJ1-2 - TRBV7-9 CASSLGNGMERYGYTF TGTGCCAGCAGCTTAGGAAACGGTATGGAGCGCTATGGCTACACCTTC
- TRBJ2-7 once TRBV28 CASTSVGQIYEQYF TGTGCCAGCACCTCTGTTGGGCAGATCTACGAGCAGTACTTC
TRBD1 TRBJ1-2 - TRBV4-3 CASSQARTGTNYGYTF TGCGCCAGCAGCCAAGCTAGGACAGGGACTAACTATGGCTACACCTTC
- TRBJ2-5 few TRBV3-1/TRBV3-2 CASRASGRETQYF TGTGCCAGCAGGGCAAGCGGGCGGGAGACCCAGTACTTC
- TRBJ1-4 - TRBV7-2 CASSLVGGGTNEKLFF TGTGCCAGCAGCTTAGTGGGCGGGGGAACTAATGAAAAACTGTTTTTT
TRBD1 TRBJ1-4 - TRBV2 CASSDPGGVLEKLFF TGTGCCAGCAGTGATCCAGGGGGCGTTCTTGAAAAACTGTTTTTT
TRBD2 TRBJ2-7 - TRBV3-1/TRBV3-2 CASSPGGRYEQYF TGTGCCAGCAGCCCGGGGGGACGTTACGAGCAGTACTTC
TRBD1 TRBJ1-2 - TRBV6-2/TRBV6-3 CASTPLGTVIGGYTF TGTGCCAGCACCCCACTGGGGACAGTGATTGGGGGCTACACCTTC
TRBD1 TRBJ1-5 - TRBV2 CASTEGAGGQPQHF TGTGCCAGCACCGAGGGGGCAGGTGGTCAGCCCCAGCATTTT
TRBD1 TRBJ2-7 - TRBV5-6 CASSLDRGLLEQYF TGTGCCAGCAGCTTGGACAGGGGCTTACTCGAGCAGTACTTC
TRBD2 TRBJ2-7 - TRBV4-2 CASSADGTSGGPYEQYF TGTGCCAGCAGCGCTGACGGGACTAGCGGGGGCCCCTACGAGCAGTACTTC
TRBD1 TRBJ2-3 - TRBV5-4 CASSLATGIVTDTQYF TGTGCCAGCAGCTTGGCGACAGGGATAGTCACAGATACGCAGTATTTT
TRBD1 TRBJ1-3 - TRBV7-8 CASRGTATGNTIYF TGTGCCAGCAGAGGGACAGCCACGGGAAACACCATATATTTT
- TRBJ1-2 - TRBV25-1 CASSGEVGGYTF TGTGCCAGCTCCGGAGAGGTTGGTGGCTACACCTTC
TRBD1 TRBJ2-1 - TRBV6-5 CASSFRQGARNEQFF TGTGCCAGCAGTTTTCGACAGGGGGCGAGGAATGAGCAGTTCTTC
- TRBJ1-2 once TRBV28 CASSFGGTLANYGYTF TGTGCCAGCAGTTTCGGGGGGACCTTAGCTAACTATGGCTACACCTTC
- TRBJ1-2 - TRBV28 CASTLTGVFYGYTF TGTGCCAGCACCCTGACAGGAGTTTTTTATGGCTACACCTTC
- TRBJ2-7 many TRBV5-4 CASSSRGFYEQYF TGTGCCAGCAGCTCAAGGGGATTCTACGAGCAGTACTTC
- TRBJ1-1 - TRBV7-9 CASRIRGDNTEAFF TGTGCCAGCAGGATCCGGGGGGATAACACTGAAGCTTTCTTT
TRBD1 TRBJ1-2 once TRBV6-5 CASSTMDRTYGYTF TGTGCCAGCAGTACCATGGACAGGACCTATGGCTACACCTTC
- TRBJ1-1 - TRBV7-2 CASSPPFGEEAFF TGTGCCAGCAGCCCCCCCTTCGGAGAGGAAGCTTTCTTT
- TRBJ1-5 once TRBV6-2/TRBV6-3 CASSTLPGLGSNQPQHF TGTGCCAGCAGTACCCTTCCGGGACTCGGGAGCAATCAGCCCCAGCATTTT
TRBD2 TRBJ2-2 - TRBV28 CASSLARLASTGELFF TGTGCCAGCAGTTTAGCGAGACTAGCGTCCACCGGGGAGCTGTTTTTT
TRBD1 TRBJ1-1 - TRBV19 CASSRQGVAFF TGTGCCAGTAGCCGACAGGGTGTAGCTTTCTTT
- TRBJ2-7 - TRBV6-5 CASSYSGGYYEQYF TGTGCCAGCAGTTACTCAGGCGGTTACTACGAGCAGTACTTC
TRBD1 TRBJ2-4 - TRBV28 CASSPQGARGKNIQYF TGTGCCAGCAGTCCACAGGGGGCGAGGGGCAAAAACATTCAGTACTTC
TRBD1 TRBJ1-2 few TRBV10-1 CASSRDRVYGYTF TGCGCCAGCAGCAGGGACAGGGTTTATGGCTACACCTTC
- TRBJ2-7 - TRBV5-5 CASSLVGGTYEQYF TGTGCCAGCAGCTTGGTCGGGGGAACCTACGAGCAGTACTTC
TRBD2 TRBJ2-1 - TRBV3-1/TRBV3-2 CASSETQLAGGRYEQFF TGTGCCAGCAGCGAGACGCAGCTAGCGGGGGGGCGCTATGAGCAGTTCTTC
TRBD1 TRBJ1-1 - TRBV6-4 CASSLRGDTEAFF TGTGCCAGCAGTCTCAGGGGGGACACTGAAGCTTTCTTT
- TRBJ2-5 - TRBV7-9 CASSLDRTQYF TGTGCCAGCAGCTTAGATCGGACCCAGTACTTC
TRBD2 TRBJ2-1 - TRBV11-2 CASSSLASGRARNEQFF TGTGCCAGCAGCTCCTTAGCTAGCGGGAGGGCCCGGAATGAGCAGTTCTTC
- TRBJ1-1 - TRBV7-3 CASSLWLNTEAFF TGTGCCAGCAGCTTATGGCTGAACACTGAAGCTTTCTTT
- TRBJ2-7 - TRBV5-1 CASSFQGGSYEQYF TGCGCCAGCAGCTTCCAGGGGGGATCCTACGAGCAGTACTTC
TRBD1 TRBJ1-2 - TRBV27 CASRGTDREYGYTF TGTGCCAGCAGGGGAACGGACAGGGAATATGGCTACACCTTC
- TRBJ2-4 - TRBV19 CASSTDPRGQPKNIQYF TGTGCCAGTAGTACCGACCCCCGAGGACAGCCCAAAAACATTCAGTACTTC
- TRBJ1-5 - TRBV27 CASSVRSSNQPQHF TGTGCCAGCAGTGTTCGGAGTAGCAATCAGCCCCAGCATTTT
- TRBJ2-1 once TRBV7-3 CASSWGGHEQFF TGTGCCAGCAGCTGGGGGGGCCATGAGCAGTTCTTC
TRBD1 TRBJ1-2 - TRBV5-1 CASSSRTGSDYGYTF TGCGCCAGCAGCTCAAGGACAGGGTCGGACTATGGCTACACCTTC